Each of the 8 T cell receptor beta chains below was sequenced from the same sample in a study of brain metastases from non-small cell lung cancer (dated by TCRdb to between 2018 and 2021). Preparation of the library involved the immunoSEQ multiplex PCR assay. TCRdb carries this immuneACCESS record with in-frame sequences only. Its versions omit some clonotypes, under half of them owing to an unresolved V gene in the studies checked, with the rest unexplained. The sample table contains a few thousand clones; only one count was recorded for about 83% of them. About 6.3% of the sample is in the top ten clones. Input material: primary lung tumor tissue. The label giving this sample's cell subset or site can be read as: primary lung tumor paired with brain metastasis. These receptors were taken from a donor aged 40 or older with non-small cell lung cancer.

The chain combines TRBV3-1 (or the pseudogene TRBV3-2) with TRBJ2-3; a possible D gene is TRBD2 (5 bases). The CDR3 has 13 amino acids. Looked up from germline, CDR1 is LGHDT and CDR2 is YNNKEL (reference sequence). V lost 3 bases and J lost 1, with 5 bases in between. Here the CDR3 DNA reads TGTGCCAGCAGCCAGCGGGGCACAGATACGCAGTATTTT. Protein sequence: CASSQRGTDTQYF.

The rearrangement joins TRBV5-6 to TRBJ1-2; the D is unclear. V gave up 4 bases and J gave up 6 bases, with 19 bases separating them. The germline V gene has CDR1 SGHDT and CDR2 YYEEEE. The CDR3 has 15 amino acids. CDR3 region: CASSAWGKSGDGYTF. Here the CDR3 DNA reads TGTGCCAGCAGCGCTTGGGGTAAAAGTGGGGATGGCTACACCTTC.

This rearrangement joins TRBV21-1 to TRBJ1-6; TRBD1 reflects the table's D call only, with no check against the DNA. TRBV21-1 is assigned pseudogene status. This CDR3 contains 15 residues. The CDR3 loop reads CASSKSGTGVSPLHF. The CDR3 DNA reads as TGTGCCAGCAGCAAATCCGGGACAGGGGTTTCACCCCTCCACTTT.

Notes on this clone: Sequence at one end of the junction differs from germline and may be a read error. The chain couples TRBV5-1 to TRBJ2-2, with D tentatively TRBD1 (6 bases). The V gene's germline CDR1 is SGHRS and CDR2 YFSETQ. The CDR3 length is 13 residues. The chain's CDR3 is CASSLGDTRELFF. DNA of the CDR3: TGCGCCAGCAGCTTGGGGGACACCAGGGAGCTGTTTTTT.

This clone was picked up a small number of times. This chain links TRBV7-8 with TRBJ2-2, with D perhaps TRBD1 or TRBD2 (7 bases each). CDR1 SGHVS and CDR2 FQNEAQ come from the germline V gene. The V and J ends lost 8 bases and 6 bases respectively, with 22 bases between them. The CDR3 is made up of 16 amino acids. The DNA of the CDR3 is TGTGCCAGCCCCTCGGCAGGGGGGGCGTTCGCCGGGGAGCTGTTTTTT. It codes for CASPSAGGAFAGELFF.

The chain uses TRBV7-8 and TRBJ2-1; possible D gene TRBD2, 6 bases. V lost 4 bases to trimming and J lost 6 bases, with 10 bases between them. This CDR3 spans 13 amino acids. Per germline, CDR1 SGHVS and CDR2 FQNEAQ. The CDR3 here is CASSSLGGNEQFF. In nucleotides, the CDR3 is TGTGCCAGCAGCTCGTTGGGGGGCAATGAGCAGTTCTTC. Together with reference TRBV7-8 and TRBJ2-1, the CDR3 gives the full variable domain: GAGVSQSPRYKVAKRGQDVALRCDPISGHVSLFWYQQALGQGPEFLTYFQNEAQLDKSGLPSDRFFAERPEGSVSTLKIQRTQQEDSAVYLCASSSLGGNEQFFGPGTRLTVL.

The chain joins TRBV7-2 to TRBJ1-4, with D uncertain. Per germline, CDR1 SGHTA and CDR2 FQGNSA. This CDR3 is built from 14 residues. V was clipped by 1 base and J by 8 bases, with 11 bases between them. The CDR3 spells CASSLVSGWEKLFF. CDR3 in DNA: TGTGCCAGCAGCTTAGTATCGGGTTGGGAAAAACTGTTTTTT. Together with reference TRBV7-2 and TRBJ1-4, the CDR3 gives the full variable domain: GAGVSQSPSNKVTEKGKDVELRCDPISGHTALYWYRQSLGQGLEFLIYFQGNSAPDKSGLPSDRFSAERTGGSVSTLTIQRTQQEDSAVYLCASSLVSGWEKLFFGSGTQLSVL.

CDR3 nucleotide sequence: TGTGCCAGCAGCTTAACAGGGAGGACATATGGCTACACCTTC. Residues: CASSLTGRTYGYTF. This chain joins TRBV7-8 and TRBJ1-2; weak D call: TRBD1 (6 bases). Germline values: CDR1 SGHVS, CDR2 FQNEAQ. Trimming pared 2 bases from V and 5 bases from J, leaving 12 bases between. The CDR3 is 14 amino acids.